This T cell receptor (beta chain) was sequenced in a study of blood T cell repertoires in COVID-19. Study-wide background: Sample material is recorded as cDNA or gDNA derived from T cells, B-cell-depleted T cells, or PBMCs.

In assigning cohorts, the study relied on participant-reported clinical history. What the recovered Cohort 3 donors had was two negative PCRs, clearance, or symptom resolution. CDR3 length: 13 residues. CDR1 is KGHSH, CDR2 LQKENI, per germline. With 8 bases clipped from V and 3 bases from J, the junction kept 5 bases outside the gene matches. Authors' analysis steps: Quantification of nucleated cells was approximated via reference gene primer amplification. The table came from immunoSEQ multiplex PCR; TCRdb's copy has only in-frame clones and leaves some out. The D gene and trimming were derived from the DNA, and the V and J assignments and clone size from that table. The data contain some 300,000 clones, roughly 86% of them singletons.

Material for sequencing was PBMCs or T cells enriched from blood (not recorded which). This clonotype originated in a woman aged 25 to 39 who had recovered from COVID-19. The chain couples TRBV18 to TRBJ2-5; 8 bases line up with TRBD2. CDR3 residues: CASRTSGKETQYF. CDR3 sequence (DNA): TGTGCCAGCCGAACTAGCGGAAAAGAGACCCAGTACTTC.